A selection of T cell receptor beta chains follows, all from one sample in a study of T cell repertoires in cytomegalovirus infection. TCRdb ran MiXCR on the reads and lists one entry per CDR3 protein. In the table there are around 530,000 distinct CDR3 sequences, approximately 15% of which are singletons. Sequenced material: CD8+ T cells from PBMCs. The source is a human donor in good health (CMV status not recorded). Some clones in this sample may be carry-over from other donors' samples. CDR3s include the opening cysteine and the closing phenylalanine or tryptophan. The D gene is left open where the match is weak. Clone size appears in some rows only: once, few, many, or a class for an expanded clone.

j_call v_call clone_size d_call cdr3_nt cdr3_aa
TRBJ2-1 TRBV7-3 many TRBD2 TGTGCCAGCAGCTTAATTTGGTCTAGCGGCTACAATGAGCAGTTCTTC CASSLIWSSGYNEQFF
TRBJ2-1 TRBV7-2 many - TGTGCCAGCATCTATGAGGGAAGGGCCGGAGGCTATGAGCAGTTCTTC CASIYEGRAGGYEQFF
TRBJ2-4 TRBV12-3/TRBV12-4 few - TGTGCCAGCAGATACGGACATTTAGCCAAAAACATTCAGTACTTC CASRYGHLAKNIQYF
TRBJ2-2 TRBV9 - - TGTGCCAGCAGCCTCCAGGGGGTAGCGGGGTTCACCGGGGAGCTGTTTTTT CASSLQGVAGFTGELFF
TRBJ1-5 TRBV25-1 - - TGTGCCAGCAGTGACGGAGGATATCAGCCCCAGCATTTT CASSDGGYQPQHF
TRBJ2-1 TRBV27 few TRBD2 TGTGCCAGCAGTTTCACGCTTGTAGCGGGGGTTTTCCCGGGTGAGCAGTTCTTC CASSFTLVAGVFPGEQFF
TRBJ2-7 TRBV4-1 - TRBD1 TGCGCCAGCAGCCCGGGGACAGGGGATCTCGAGCAGTACTTC CASSPGTGDLEQYF
TRBJ2-7 TRBV20-1 - TRBD2 TGCAGTGCTAGCGGTCTAGCGGGGCTACTCTACGAGCAGTACTTC CSASGLAGLLYEQYF
TRBJ1-1 TRBV11-3 many - TGTGCCAGCAGCTTAACGATGAGACGGGACACCAAGAACACTGAAGCTTTCTTT CASSLTMRRDTKNTEAFF
TRBJ2-3 TRBV14 - - TGTGCCAGCAGCCAAGATAGGGCGGATACGCAGTATTTT CASSQDRADTQYF
TRBJ1-2 TRBV10-3 many - TGTGCCATCGGGCCGCAGGGAATTCGCGGCTACACCTTC CAIGPQGIRGYTF
TRBJ2-1 TRBV11-2 few - TGTGCCAGCAGCTTAGAGGGGTCAGGGGCAGGAGGCAATGAGCAGTTCTTC CASSLEGSGAGGNEQFF
TRBJ2-5 TRBV28 many TRBD1 TGTGCCAGCAGTCCCAGGGGGTGGGAGACCCAGTACTTC CASSPRGWETQYF
TRBJ2-1 TRBV27 - - TGTGCCAGCCGATATGGGGTTGGAGACAATGAGCAGTTCTTC CASRYGVGDNEQFF
TRBJ2-1 TRBV27 few TRBD2 TGTGCCAGCAGTTTAACTTTTGCTGGGACTAGCGGGGGGGGGTACAATGAGCAGTTCTTC CASSLTFAGTSGGGYNEQFF
TRBJ1-2 TRBV10-3 - TRBD1 TGTGCCATCAGTGAGGCCGGGACAGGGGAATCCTATGGCTACACCTTC CAISEAGTGESYGYTF
TRBJ2-5 TRBV27 many TRBD1 TGTGCCAGCAGTTCCTCCCTAACGGGACAGGGAGGGGGAAAGACCCAGTACTTC CASSSSLTGQGGGKTQYF
TRBJ2-7 TRBV6-6 - TRBD2 TGTGCCCGCGGGGGGAGCTCCTACGAGCAGTACTTC CARGGSSYEQYF
TRBJ2-1 TRBV7-9 - TRBD2 TGTGCCAGCTTGGGGAGGGCCAATGAGCAGTTCTTC CASLGRANEQFF
TRBJ1-4 TRBV7-8 many - TGTGCCAGCAGCTTAGCAGGGGCCGGGACTAATGAAAAACTGTTTTTT CASSLAGAGTNEKLFF
TRBJ2-1 TRBV27 few TRBD2 TGTGCCAGCAGTTTAAGTGGTGCGGGAGTTGTGTTCTTC CASSLSGAGVVFF
TRBJ1-5 TRBV19 many - TGTGCCATTAGGGAAGGGAGACCTAGCAATCAGCCCCAGCATTTT CAIREGRPSNQPQHF
TRBJ1-2 TRBV7-9 many - TGTGCCAGCAGCTTAACCCCAGACAGAGAAAATGGCTACACCTTC CASSLTPDRENGYTF
TRBJ2-4 TRBV7-8 many TRBD2 TGTGCCAGCAGCTTACCCCTAGCGGGAGGGATGGAAGGGGCCAAAAACATTCAGTACTTC CASSLPLAGGMEGAKNIQYF
TRBJ1-1 TRBV9 - - TGTGCCAGCAGCCCACGGAAAGCTTTCTTT CASSPRKAFF
TRBJ2-4 TRBV28 - - TGTGCCAGCAGTTTAGGACCTGATGACATTCAGTACTTC CASSLGPDDIQYF
TRBJ1-2 TRBV27 few TRBD1 TGTGCCAGCAGTTTAAATCCTGACAGGGACGGAATCGGCTACACCTTC CASSLNPDRDGIGYTF
TRBJ1-1 TRBV19 many - TGTGCCAGTAGTTCACCCACCTACAGGGCTGAAGGCTCTGAAGCTTTCTTT CASSSPTYRAEGSEAFF
TRBJ2-1 TRBV29-1 few - TGCAGCGAAAGACGGAGCTCCTACAATGAGCAGTTCTTC CSERRSSYNEQFF
TRBJ2-7 TRBV15 - - TGTGCCACCAGCAGAGATCTAAGGGCCTCCTGCGAGCAGTACTTC CATSRDLRASCEQYF
TRBJ1-1 TRBV19 - - TGTGCCAGTAGTATAGATACAGCGGAGGGTACTGAAGCTTTCTTT CASSIDTAEGTEAFF
TRBJ1-2 TRBV6-1 many - TGTGCCAGCATCGGGGGGACGGCACTTAACATCATAGGCTATGGCTACACCTTC CASIGGTALNIIGYGYTF
TRBJ1-6 TRBV3-1 few - TGTGCCAGCAGCCAAGACTTTCGGGGTTTGCTCTCACCCCTCCACTTT CASSQDFRGLLSPLHF
TRBJ1-2 TRBV6-5 few TRBD1 TGTGCCAGCAGTTATTTGGACAGGCCACACGATGGCTACACCTTC CASSYLDRPHDGYTF
TRBJ1-5 TRBV12-3/TRBV12-4 few - TGTGCCAGCAGTCTTTCGACAAGAGGGAGCAATCAGCCCCAGCATTTT CASSLSTRGSNQPQHF